This record covers a single T cell receptor (beta chain). TCR beta CDR3 regions were amplified from RNA transcripts. Second-round multiplex PCR came after first-round RT-PCR with HTBI primers. TCRdb fed the multiplex PCR reads into MiXCR, producing one record per CDR3 protein. The table shows 350,000 to 400,000 distinct CDR3 sequences, with 15% to 20% occurring only once. Trimming pared 9 bases from V and 5 bases from J, leaving 19 bases between. The CDR3 sequence is 15 residues long. Looked up from germline, CDR1 is MNHEY and CDR2 is SMNVEV (reference sequence). This specimen belongs to a study of Graves' ophthalmopathy and Graves' hyperthyroidism.

This rearrangement joins TRBV27 to TRBJ2-2; perhaps TRBD2 as D (6 bases). The sequence came from a woman in her late teens or twenties with Graves' ophthalmopathy. The sequencing input was peripheral blood. In nucleotides, the CDR3 is TGTGCCAGTAGGGCCTTTGGGGGGAGAACCGGGGAGCTGTTTTTT. Residues: CASRAFGGRTGELFF.